The rows below give T cell receptor beta chains drawn from one sample of a study of blood T cell repertoires in COVID-19. The protocol was immunoSEQ multiplex PCR, while the TCRdb copy is restricted to in-frame clones and leaves out a portion. The data show about 46,000 clones, with more than 75% seen just once and approximately 10% held by the top ten. Sequenced material: peripheral blood. The receptors shown here come from a man aged 50 or older with active COVID-19. Each CDR3 is given with its conserved first and last residue. A D gene is named only where the DNA matches it firmly. Size tells how often a clone was seen (once, few, many) or the class of an expanded clone, and some rows leave it out.

clone size	V gene	D gene	J gene	CDR3 DNA	CDR3 protein
NA	TRBV7-6	TRBD2	TRBJ2-5	TGTGCCAGCAGCTTAGGGGGAGGACTAGCGGAGACCCAGTACTTC	CASSLGGGLAETQYF
NA	TRBV2	TRBD2	TRBJ2-5	TGTGCCAGCAGTCGAAACCTAGCGGGAAACCCCGAGACCCAGTACTTC	CASSRNLAGNPETQYF
NA	TRBV4-1	TRBD1	TRBJ2-1	TGCGCCAGCAGTCGACCGCAGGGGGCCTACAATGAGCAGTTCTTC	CASSRPQGAYNEQFF
NA	TRBV24-1	NA	TRBJ2-5	TGTGCCACCAGTGATTTGTTCAAAGTATCCTCGGCTCAGACACAAGAGACCCAGTACTTC	CATSDLFKVSSAQTQETQYF
NA	TRBV14	NA	TRBJ1-2	TGTGCCAGCAGCCAAGTGGCCAGTCAGTCTAGTGGCTACACCTTC	CASSQVASQSSGYTF
NA	TRBV24-1	TRBD1	TRBJ2-7	TGTGCCACCAGTGATACCGGGGACAGGGCCCCCGAGCAGTACTTC	CATSDTGDRAPEQYF
NA	TRBV5-1	TRBD2	TRBJ2-3	TGCGCCACGCGGGAGGCAGATACGCAGTATTTT	CATREADTQYF
once	TRBV7-3	TRBD2	TRBJ2-2	TGTGCCAGCAGCACTAGCGGGGGCAACACCGGGGAGCTGTTTTTT	CASSTSGGNTGELFF
NA	TRBV21-1	NA	TRBJ1-3	TGTGCCAGCAGCAGGGACAGGGGGCTAGGAAACACCATATATTTT	CASSRDRGLGNTIYF
NA	TRBV6-5	TRBD1	TRBJ1-5	TGTGCCAGCACCATGACAGGGTTAAGCAATCAGCCCCAGCATTTT	CASTMTGLSNQPQHF
NA	TRBV7-9	NA	TRBJ1-1	TGTGCCAGCAGCTTACAGGGGAACACTGAAGCTTTCTTT	CASSLQGNTEAFF
NA	TRBV2	NA	TRBJ1-2	TGTGCCAGCAGTATAAGGCGGGAGGATGGCTACACCTTC	CASSIRREDGYTF
NA	TRBV7-9	NA	TRBJ2-7	TGTGCCAGCAGCCCCCCAGGCTCCTACGAGCAGTACTTC	CASSPPGSYEQYF
NA	TRBV7-8	TRBD2	TRBJ2-5	TGTGCCAGCAGCTCCTTAGCGGGAATGGTGGAGACCCAGTACTTC	CASSSLAGMVETQYF
NA	TRBV30	TRBD2	TRBJ2-1	TGTGCCTGGAACCAAGCGACTAGCGGGAGTGATAATGAGCAGTTCTTC	CAWNQATSGSDNEQFF
NA	TRBV19	TRBD1	TRBJ1-5	TGTGCCAGCGTCCCTCAACAGGGGGCAGATCAGCCCCAGCATTTT	CASVPQQGADQPQHF
NA	TRBV25-1	NA	TRBJ2-3	TGTGCCAGCAGTGAAGTTGTCGGGACGGGGGTGGATACGCAGTATTTT	CASSEVVGTGVDTQYF
NA	TRBV24-1	TRBD1	TRBJ1-4	TGTGCCACCAGTGATCCCGCAGGGGGTTCTGAAAAACTGTTTTTT	CATSDPAGGSEKLFF
NA	TRBV30	TRBD1	TRBJ2-7	TGTGCCTGGAGTTCCCGACAGGGTGGCTCCTACGAGCAGTACTTC	CAWSSRQGGSYEQYF
NA	TRBV27	TRBD2	TRBJ2-1	TGTGCCAGCAGTTTCTGGACTAGCGGGGCGTACAATGAGCAGTTCTTC	CASSFWTSGAYNEQFF
NA	TRBV11-3	NA	TRBJ1-1	TGTGCCAGCAGCCCGGAGACAGGAGAAAACACTGAAGCTTTCTTT	CASSPETGENTEAFF
NA	TRBV15	TRBD1	TRBJ1-6	TGTGCCACCAGCAGAGATCCCATGGGACAGGGAAGATCACCCCTCCACTTT	CATSRDPMGQGRSPLHF